A single sample gave rise to the 23 T cell receptor beta chains below, sequenced in a study of early T cells in non-severe SARS-CoV-2 infection. One entry per CDR3 protein, called by TCRdb with MiXCR from the 5' RACE reads. The sample contains approximately 84,000 distinct CDR3 sequences, under 15% of which appear only once. Source material: whole blood. Source of these receptors: an adult who was a healthcare worker with PCR-confirmed SARS-CoV-2 infection or an uninfected control (not recorded which).

This clonotype has at least ten counts. The genes are TRBV25-1 and TRBJ1-1; TRBD1 agrees at 9 bases. Germline V CDR1 and CDR2: MGHDK, SYGVNS. The CDR3 sequence is 14 residues long. The ends lost 3 bases at V and 5 bases at J; junction bases unmatched: 4. For the CDR3, the DNA is TGTGCCAGCAGTGAGGGGACAGGGCGGACTGAAGCTTTCTTT. Translation: CASSEGTGRTEAFF.

This clonotype came up many times. The chain is built from TRBV6-5 and TRBJ2-2; D ambiguous. The CDR3 contains 13 residues. The germline V gene has CDR1 MNHEY and CDR2 SVGAGI. V lost 8 bases and J lost 0, with 7 bases in between. This chain's CDR3 is CASYGTNTGELFF. Written as DNA, the CDR3 is TGTGCCAGCTACGGAACGAACACCGGGGAGCTGTTTTTT.

A note on this clonotype: The junction does not match germline at one end; this may be a read error. The V and J genes are TRBV13 and TRBJ2-7, with TRBD2 identical over 8 bases. There are 15 residues in the CDR3. In germline, CDR1 is PRHDT, CDR2 FYEKMQ (reference sequence). CDR3 DNA: TGTGCCAGCAGCGTGGATAGCGGGAACTCCCACGAGCAGTACTTC. Translation gives CASSVDSGNSHEQYF.

The rearrangement joins TRBV6-2 or TRBV6-3 to TRBJ1-5; D gene uncertain. V lost 6 bases and J 0 bases, leaving 9 bases between the germline ends. CDR3 length: 14 amino acids. CDR1 MNHEY and CDR2 SVGEGT come from the germline V gene. CDR3 region: CASSRSNSNQPQHF. In DNA form, the CDR3 reads TGTGCCAGCAGCCGATCAAATAGCAATCAGCCCCAGCATTTT.

The rearrangement uses TRBV6-6 and TRBJ2-7, with TRBD2 matching 8 bases. CDR3 size: 16 residues. Germline trimming cut 6 bases from V and 1 base from J; bases unmatched to any gene: 11. Germline V CDR1 and CDR2: MNHNY, SVGAGI (reference sequence). DNA for the CDR3: TGTGCCAGCAGCCCCCGTGGTAGCGGGACGTCCTACGAGCAGTACTTC. This translates into CASSPRGSGTSYEQYF.

In this sample, this clonotype turned up many times. The chain is built from TRBV29-1 and TRBJ2-7; D may be TRBD1 (6 bases). CDR1 and CDR2 (germline): SQVTM, ANQGSEA. Trimming took off 5 bases at V and 4 bases at J, with 15 bases between the two ends. The CDR3 contains 13 residues. The CDR3 DNA reads TGCAGCGTTATAAGGGGGAGTAGGTACGAGCAGTACTTC. As protein: CSVIRGSRYEQYF.

The chain uses TRBV30 and TRBJ2-1, with a tentative D call TRBD1 (6 bases). This CDR3 is built from 12 residues. V was trimmed by 0 bases and J by 6 bases, leaving 6 bases between them. CDR1 is GTSNPN and CDR2 is SVGIG in the germline V gene (reference sequence). This CDR3 is CAWSVQGNEQFF. For the CDR3, the DNA is TGTGCCTGGAGTGTACAGGGCAATGAGCAGTTCTTC.

The rearrangement links TRBV7-2 to TRBJ1-5; D unresolved. CDR3 length: 12 residues. Trimming shortened V by 5 bases and J by 4 bases, and 6 bases separated the two germline ends. Germline lookup yields CDR1 SGHTA and CDR2 FQGNSA. The CDR3 sequence is CASSPPNQPQHF. The CDR3, as DNA: TGTGCCAGCAGCCCGCCTAATCAGCCCCAGCATTTT.

The chain employs TRBV29-1 and TRBJ2-7, with TRBD1 identical over 8 bases. The ends lost 7 bases at V and 5 bases at J; junction bases unmatched: 13. CDR1 and CDR2 from the germline V gene are SQVTM and ANQGSEA. CDR3 size: 14 residues. The DNA for the CDR3 is TGCAGCGCCTCCGGGACAGGCTTTATCCACGAGCAGTACTTC. It encodes CSASGTGFIHEQYF.

This clonotype appeared many times. J is TRBJ1-6 and V is TRBV20-1, with D tentatively TRBD1 (5 bases). The V end lost 0 bases, the J end lost 10 bases, and 16 bases lay between the germline ends. The germline V gene encodes CDR1 DFQATT and CDR2 SNEGSKA (reference sequence). The CDR3 extends over 15 amino acids. In DNA form, the CDR3 reads TGCAGTGCTAGAGATACGTTTGGGGGAGGGTCACCCCTCCACTTT. Protein sequence: CSARDTFGGGSPLHF.

CDR3 in amino acids: CASSPGPDLNYGYTF. For the CDR3, the DNA is TGTGCCAGCAGCCCGGGCCCGGACCTAAACTATGGCTACACCTTC. The chain recombines TRBV2 with TRBJ1-2; D ambiguous. Trimming stripped 6 bases from V and 2 bases from J, with 16 bases between. The CDR3 has 15 residues. From germline, CDR1 is SNHLY and CDR2 FYNNEI.

This clonotype was detected only a few times. The rearrangement links TRBV7-9 to TRBJ2-6; 7 bases are shared with TRBD1. The length of the CDR3 is 17 residues. Trimming at V came to 1 base and at J to 2 bases, leaving 5 bases not matched to a gene. Per germline, CDR1 SEHNR and CDR2 FQNEAQ (reference sequence). The DNA of the CDR3 is TGTGCCAGCAGCTTAGGGACAGGCATCCCTGGGGCCAACGTCCTGACTTTC. It codes for CASSLGTGIPGANVLTF.

This clonotype was observed a few times. V is TRBV12-2 and J is TRBJ2-2; the D call TRBD1 from the table was never checked on the DNA. TRBV12-2 is termed a pseudogene. The CDR3 runs to 16 residues. The CDR3 region is CASRYTDRPNTGELFF. In DNA, the CDR3 is TGTGCAAGTCGCTACACGGACAGACCGAACACCGGGGAGCTGTTTTTT.

This clonotype was seen repeatedly, ten times or more. This rearrangement joins TRBV3-1 to TRBJ2-1; the D call may be TRBD1 or TRBD2 (5 bases each). The CDR3 is made up of 14 amino acids. Germline V gene data show CDR1 as LGHDT and CDR2 as YNNKEL (reference sequence). V lost 1 base and J 8 bases, leaving 12 bases between the germline ends. The CDR3 loop is CASSQVRGEHEQFF. The CDR3 coding sequence is TGTGCCAGCAGCCAAGTTCGGGGCGAGCATGAGCAGTTCTTC.

This clonotype was observed a few times. V is TRBV28 and J is TRBJ2-3, with 9 nucleotides matching TRBD2. The junction had 4 bases not matched to a gene; V was cut back by 3 bases and J by 3 bases. CDR1 and CDR2 (germline): MDHEN, SYDVKM. This CDR3 spans 15 amino acids. The CDR3 reads CASSLLAGRTDTQYF. DNA for the CDR3: TGTGCCAGCAGTTTGCTAGCGGGAAGGACAGATACGCAGTATTTT. The whole variable domain, remainder taken from reference TRBV28 and TRBJ2-3, is DVKVTQSSRYLVKRTGEKVFLECVQDMDHENMFWYRQDPGLGLRLIYFSYDVKMKEKGDIPEGYSVSREKKERFSLILESASTNQTSMYLCASSLLAGRTDTQYFGPGTRLTVL.

This clonotype has more than one count but fewer than ten. J is TRBJ2-5 and V is TRBV20-1, with D maybe TRBD2 (5 bases). CDR1 is DFQATT, CDR2 SNEGSKA, per germline (reference sequence). CDR3 length: 14 residues. V lost 6 bases and J 0 bases, leaving 14 bases between the germline ends. This chain's CDR3 is CSALQRRDQETQYF. For the CDR3, the DNA is TGCAGTGCACTCCAGAGGCGGGACCAAGAGACCCAGTACTTC.

This clonotype was picked up many times. This sequence joins TRBV4-3 and TRBJ2-7; a possible D gene is TRBD1 (5 bases). V was pared by 6 bases and J by 0 bases, with 27 bases between. CDR3 size: 19 residues. Germline lookup yields CDR1 LGHNA and CDR2 YSLEER. CDR3 nucleotides: TGCGCCAGCAGTCAACACCCCTTTTCATCAGGGTCCGGCTCCTACGAGCAGTACTTC. Its translation is CASSQHPFSSGSGSYEQYF.

This clonotype was observed a handful of times. V and J are TRBV6-5 and TRBJ2-7; 14 bases align to TRBD2. V trimming: 6 bases; J trimming: 6 bases; junction bases outside the gene matches: 7. The germline CDR1 and CDR2 sequences are MNHEY and SVGAGI. This CDR3 region has 15 residues. The CDR3 spells CASSKGLAGVGEQYF. In DNA, the CDR3 is TGTGCCAGCAGCAAGGGACTAGCGGGAGTGGGCGAGCAGTACTTC.

The J gene is TRBJ2-1, the V gene TRBV6-1; either TRBD1 or TRBD2 may supply D (5 bases each). The CDR3 sequence is 14 residues long. CDR1 MNHNS and CDR2 SASEGT come from the germline V gene. Trimming took off 7 bases at V and 5 bases at J, with 15 bases between the two ends. The CDR3 region is CASKRFWGNNEQFF. The CDR3 DNA reads as TGTGCCAGCAAGCGGTTCTGGGGGAACAATGAGCAGTTCTTC.

This clonotype turned up a few times. J is TRBJ2-1 and V is TRBV20-1; 9 bases agree with TRBD1. V was clipped by 6 bases and J by 0 bases; unmatched bases: 12. The CDR3 length is 17 residues. In germline, CDR1 is DFQATT, CDR2 SNEGSKA (reference sequence). The CDR3 DNA is TGCAGTGCCCCGGACCTCCGACAGGGGGGCTCCTACAATGAGCAGTTCTTC. It specifies CSAPDLRQGGSYNEQFF.

Ten or more counts support this clonotype. The rearrangement uses TRBV6-4 and TRBJ2-1, with 9 positions matching TRBD2. The CDR3 length is 16 residues. Germline trimming cut 2 bases from V and 8 bases from J; bases unmatched to any gene: 10. Germline values: CDR1 MRHNA, CDR2 SNTAGT. This chain's CDR3 is CASSDNSGRRGDEQFF. CDR3 nucleotide sequence: TGTGCCAGCAGTGACAATAGCGGGAGAAGAGGCGATGAGCAGTTCTTC.

The rearrangement uses TRBV30 and TRBJ2-3; D unresolved. In germline, CDR1 is GTSNPN, CDR2 SVGIG (reference sequence). Trimming removed 3 bases from V and 5 bases from J, with 9 bases in between. The CDR3 extends over 12 amino acids. CDR3 DNA sequence: TGTGCCTGGAGCGGCTTCGGAGATACGCAGTATTTT. Residues: CAWSGFGDTQYF. Full variable domain (rest looked up from reference TRBV30 and TRBJ2-3): SQTIHQWPATLVQPVGSPLSLECTVEGTSNPNLYWYRQAAGRGLQLLFYSVGIGQISSEVPQNLSASRPQDRQFILSSKKLLLSDSGFYLCAWSGFGDTQYFGPGTRLTVL.

This clonotype was found a few times. This chain links TRBV6-6 with TRBJ1-5; the D gene is possibly TRBD1 (5 bases). Per the germline V gene, CDR1 is MNHNY and CDR2 is SVGAGI (reference sequence). V was cut by 4 bases and J by 2 bases, with 12 bases left in between. This CDR3 contains 15 residues. CDR3 bases: TGTGCCAGCAGTTCTCAGGGACGGGGCAATCAGCCCCAGCATTTT. Translating it yields CASSSQGRGNQPQHF.